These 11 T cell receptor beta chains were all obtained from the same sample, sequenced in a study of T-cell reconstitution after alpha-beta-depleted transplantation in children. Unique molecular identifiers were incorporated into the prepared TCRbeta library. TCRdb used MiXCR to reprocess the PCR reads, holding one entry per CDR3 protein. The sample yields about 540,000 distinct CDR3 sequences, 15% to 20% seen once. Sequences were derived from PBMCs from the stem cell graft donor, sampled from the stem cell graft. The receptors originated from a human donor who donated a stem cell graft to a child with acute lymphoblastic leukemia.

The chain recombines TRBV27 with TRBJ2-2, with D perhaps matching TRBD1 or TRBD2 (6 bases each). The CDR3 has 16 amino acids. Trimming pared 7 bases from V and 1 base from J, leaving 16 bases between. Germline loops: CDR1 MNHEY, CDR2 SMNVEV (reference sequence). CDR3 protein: CASKVGGRWNTGELFF. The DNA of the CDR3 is TGTGCCAGCAAAGTTGGGGGGCGCTGGAACACCGGGGAGCTGTTTTTT.

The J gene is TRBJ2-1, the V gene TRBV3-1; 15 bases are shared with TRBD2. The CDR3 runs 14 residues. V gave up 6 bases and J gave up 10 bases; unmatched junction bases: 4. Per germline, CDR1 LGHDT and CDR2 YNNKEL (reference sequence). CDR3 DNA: TGTGCCAGCAGTCGGACTAGCGGGAGGGACGAGCAGTTCTTC. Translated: CASSRTSGRDEQFF.

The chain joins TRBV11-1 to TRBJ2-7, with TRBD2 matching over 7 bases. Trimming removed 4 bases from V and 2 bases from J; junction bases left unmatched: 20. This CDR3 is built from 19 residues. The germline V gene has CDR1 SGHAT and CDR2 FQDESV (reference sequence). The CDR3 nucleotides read TGTGCCAGCAGCTCGGGCTACTCAGGTTGGACTAGAAGTCCCTACGAGCAGTACTTC. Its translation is CASSSGYSGWTRSPYEQYF.

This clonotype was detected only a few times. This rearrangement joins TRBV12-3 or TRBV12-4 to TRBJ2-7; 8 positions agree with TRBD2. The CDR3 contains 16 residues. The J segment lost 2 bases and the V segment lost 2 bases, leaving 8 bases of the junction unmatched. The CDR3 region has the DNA TGTGCCAGCAGTTTATGGGGACTAGTCCCAGCCTACGAGCAGTACTTC. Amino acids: CASSLWGLVPAYEQYF.

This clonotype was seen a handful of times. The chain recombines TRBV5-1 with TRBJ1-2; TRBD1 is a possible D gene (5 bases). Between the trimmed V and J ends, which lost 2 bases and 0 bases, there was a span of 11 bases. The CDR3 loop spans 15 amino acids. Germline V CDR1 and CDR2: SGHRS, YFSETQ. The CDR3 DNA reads TGCGCCAGCAGCTTAGACTCAGGGACTAACTATGGCTACACCTTC. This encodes CASSLDSGTNYGYTF. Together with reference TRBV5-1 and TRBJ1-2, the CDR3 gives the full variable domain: KAGVTQTPRYLIKTRGQQVTLSCSPISGHRSVSWYQQTPGQGLQFLFEYFSETQRNKGNFPGRFSGRQFSNSRSEMNVSTLELGDSALYLCASSLDSGTNYGYTFGSGTRLTVV.

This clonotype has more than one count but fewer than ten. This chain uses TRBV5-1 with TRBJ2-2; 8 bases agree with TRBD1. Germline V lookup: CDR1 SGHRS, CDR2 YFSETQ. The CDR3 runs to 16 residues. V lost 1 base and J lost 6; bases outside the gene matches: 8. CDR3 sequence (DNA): TGCGCCAGCAGCTTGTATCCGGACAGGGTCGCCGGGGAGCTGTTTTTT. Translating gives CASSLYPDRVAGELFF.

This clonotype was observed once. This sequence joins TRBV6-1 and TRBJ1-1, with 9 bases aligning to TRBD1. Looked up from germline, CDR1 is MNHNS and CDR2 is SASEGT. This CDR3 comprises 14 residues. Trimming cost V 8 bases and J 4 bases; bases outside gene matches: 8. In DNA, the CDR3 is TGTGCCAGCGTGGACAGGGGAAGTGTCACTGAAGCTTTCTTT. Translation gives CASVDRGSVTEAFF.

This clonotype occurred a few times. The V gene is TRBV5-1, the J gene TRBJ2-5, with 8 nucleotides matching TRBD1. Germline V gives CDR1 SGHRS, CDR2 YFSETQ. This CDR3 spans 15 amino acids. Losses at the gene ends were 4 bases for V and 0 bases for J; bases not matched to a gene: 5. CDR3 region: CASSGGQGYQETQYF. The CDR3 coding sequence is TGCGCCAGCAGCGGCGGACAGGGTTACCAAGAGACCCAGTACTTC.

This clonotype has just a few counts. The CDR3 sequence is CASSDGTSGPYPSYNEQFF. Here the CDR3 DNA reads TGTGCCAGCAGCGATGGGACTAGCGGGCCTTACCCCTCCTACAATGAGCAGTTCTTC. V and J are TRBV9 and TRBJ2-1, with TRBD2 identical over 12 bases. Looked up from germline, CDR1 is SGDLS and CDR2 is YYNGEE. V lost 3 bases, J lost 0 bases, and 10 bases stayed unmatched. The CDR3 has 19 residues.

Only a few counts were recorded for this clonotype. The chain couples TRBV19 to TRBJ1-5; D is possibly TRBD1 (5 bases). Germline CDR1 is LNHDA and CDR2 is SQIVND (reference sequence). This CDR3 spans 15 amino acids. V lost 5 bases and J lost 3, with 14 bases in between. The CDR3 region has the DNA TGTGCCAGTAGTTCAAACGCAGGGTTCAATCAGCCCCAGCATTTT. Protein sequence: CASSSNAGFNQPQHF.

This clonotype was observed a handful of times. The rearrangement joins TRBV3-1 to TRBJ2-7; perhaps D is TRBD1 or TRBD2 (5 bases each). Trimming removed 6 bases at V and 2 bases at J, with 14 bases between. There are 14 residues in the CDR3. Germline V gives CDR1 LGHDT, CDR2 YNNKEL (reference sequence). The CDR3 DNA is TGTGCCAGCAGACTTTCCGGGACGCCCTACGAGCAGTACTTC. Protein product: CASRLSGTPYEQYF.